This TCR beta chain was profiled in a study of T-cell memory formation after mild COVID-19. Barcoded TCR alpha and TCR beta cDNA libraries with UMIs came from 5'RACE using constant-segment primers. MiXCR, run by TCRdb on the 5' RACE reads, gives a single entry per CDR3 protein. The sample comprises 450,000 or so distinct CDR3 sequences, 25% of which are singletons, and around an eighth rests with the top ten. Germline CDR1 is SEHNR and CDR2 is FQNEAQ (reference sequence). Trimming left V 0 bases short and J 7 bases short, with 19 bases between. The CDR3 loop spans 16 amino acids. The sample holds one count of this clonotype.

The chain joins TRBV7-9 to TRBJ2-7; tentative D call: TRBD2 (7 bases). Material for sequencing was PBMCs or a T cell subset sorted from them (not recorded which). This TCR was recovered from an adult woman who had mild COVID-19 (a few samples of this study predate the infection). Cell type and time point are not known. The CDR3 region is CASSLAGRGAREEQYF. The DNA for the CDR3 is TGTGCCAGCAGCTTAGCTGGTCGGGGGGCGCGGGAAGAGCAGTACTTC.